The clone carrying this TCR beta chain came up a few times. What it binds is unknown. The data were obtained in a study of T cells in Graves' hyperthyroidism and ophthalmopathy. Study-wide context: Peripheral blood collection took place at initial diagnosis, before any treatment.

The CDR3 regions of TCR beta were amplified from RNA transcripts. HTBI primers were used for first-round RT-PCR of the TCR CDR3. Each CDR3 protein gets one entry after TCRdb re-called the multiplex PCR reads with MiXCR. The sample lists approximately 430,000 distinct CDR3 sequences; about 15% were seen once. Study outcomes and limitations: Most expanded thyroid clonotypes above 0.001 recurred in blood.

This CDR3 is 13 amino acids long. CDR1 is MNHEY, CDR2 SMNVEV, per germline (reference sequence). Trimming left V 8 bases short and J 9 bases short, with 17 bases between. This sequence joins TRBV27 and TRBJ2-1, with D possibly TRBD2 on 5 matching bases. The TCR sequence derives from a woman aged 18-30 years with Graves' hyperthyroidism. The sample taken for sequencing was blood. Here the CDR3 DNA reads TGTGCCAGCCGCAAGGTAGATGGGAGTGAGCAGTTCTTC. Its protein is CASRKVDGSEQFF.